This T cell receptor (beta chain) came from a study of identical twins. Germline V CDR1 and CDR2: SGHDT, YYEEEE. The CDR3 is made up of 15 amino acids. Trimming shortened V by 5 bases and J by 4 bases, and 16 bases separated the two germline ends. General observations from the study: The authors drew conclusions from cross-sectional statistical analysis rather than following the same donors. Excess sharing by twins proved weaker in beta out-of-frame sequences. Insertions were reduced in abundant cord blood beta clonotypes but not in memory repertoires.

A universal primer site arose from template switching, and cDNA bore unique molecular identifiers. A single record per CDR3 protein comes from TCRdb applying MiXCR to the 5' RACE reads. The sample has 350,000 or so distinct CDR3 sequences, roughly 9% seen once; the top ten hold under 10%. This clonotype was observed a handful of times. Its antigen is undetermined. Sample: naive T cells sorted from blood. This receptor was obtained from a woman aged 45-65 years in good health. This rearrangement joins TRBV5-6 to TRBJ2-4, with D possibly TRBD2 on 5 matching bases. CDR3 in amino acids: CASSLGSGKKNIQYF. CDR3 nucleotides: TGTGCCAGCAGTCTGGGGTCCGGGAAAAAAAACATTCAGTACTTC. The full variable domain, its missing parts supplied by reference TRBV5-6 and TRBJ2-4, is DAGVTQSPTHLIKTRGQQVTLRCSPKSGHDTVSWYQQALGQGPQFIFQYYEEEERQRGNFPDRFSGHQFPNYSSELNVNALLLGDSALYLCASSLGSGKKNIQYFGAGTRLSVL.